Below, 12 T cell receptor beta chains from the same sample are listed, as sequenced in a study of T cell repertoires in cytomegalovirus infection. TCRdb reprocessed the reads via MiXCR and lists one record per CDR3 protein. The repertoire holds approximately 500,000 distinct CDR3 sequences, with around 11% as singletons. Source material: PBMCs. These receptors were obtained from a human donor in good health (CMV status not recorded). Some clones in this sample may be carry-over from other donors' samples.

This clonotype was counted only a few times. The chain carries TRBV11-2 and TRBJ1-1; maybe TRBD1 (5 bases). Germline CDR1 SGHAT, CDR2 FQNNGV. CDR3 length equals 16 residues. V lost 2 bases, J lost 5 bases, and 18 bases lay in between. CDR3 DNA sequence: TGTGCCAGCAGCTTATGGGGACTCCAGGCTGAGACTGAAGCTTTCTTT. This sequence encodes CASSLWGLQAETEAFF.

V is TRBV27 and J is TRBJ2-2; D might be TRBD1 (6 bases). Trimming removed 2 bases at V and 4 bases at J, with 14 bases between. The CDR3 length is 16 residues. Looked up from germline, CDR1 is MNHEY and CDR2 is SMNVEV (reference sequence). CDR3 bases: TGTGCCAGCAGTTTAGCTGTACAGGGCCTCACCGGGGAGCTGTTTTTT. Amino acid sequence: CASSLAVQGLTGELFF.

This clonotype came up a few times. The chain is built from TRBV5-5 and TRBJ1-1; perhaps TRBD1 as D (6 bases). V was trimmed by 2 bases and J by 4 bases, leaving 12 bases between them. The CDR3 runs to 14 residues. The germline V gene encodes CDR1 SGHKS and CDR2 YYEKEE (reference sequence). CDR3 nucleotides: TGTGCCAGCAGCTTCCCACAGGGAGGCACTGAAGCTTTCTTT. Translated: CASSFPQGGTEAFF.

This clonotype was detected many times. The chain has TRBV7-8 and TRBJ2-1; 8 positions match TRBD2. The CDR3 is 15 residues long. V trimming: 4 bases; J trimming: 7 bases; junction bases outside the gene matches: 9. The germline gives CDR1 SGHVS, CDR2 FQNEAQ. As DNA, the CDR3 is TGTGCCAGCAGCTCAGAGTACAGCGGGAGTAATGAGCAGTTCTTC. Translating gives CASSSEYSGSNEQFF.

This clonotype showed up many times. The V gene is TRBV7-2, the J gene TRBJ2-1, with D possibly being TRBD1 or TRBD2 (6 bases each). This CDR3 spans 15 amino acids. Per the germline V gene, CDR1 is SGHTA and CDR2 is FQGNSA. The ends were cut back, 2 bases at V and 4 bases at J, with 12 bases in the middle. CDR3 region: CASSLRGERYNEQFF. Written as DNA, the CDR3 is TGTGCCAGCAGCTTAAGGGGGGAGAGGTACAATGAGCAGTTCTTC.

This CDR3 is CASGGGQGGAFF. The DNA of the CDR3 is TGTGCTAGTGGTGGGGGACAGGGGGGAGCTTTCTTT. The rearrangement uses TRBV12-5 and TRBJ1-1; 11 nucleotides match TRBD1. Trimming cost V 5 bases and J 10 bases; bases outside gene matches: 3. The CDR3 extends over 12 amino acids. CDR1 and CDR2 (germline): LGHNT, FRNRAP.

With respect to this clonotype: This may stem from a read error, because a much larger clone lies one nucleotide away. The CDR3 spells CASSLVGGKYEKYF. The CDR3 DNA is TGTGCCAGCAGCTTAGTAGGGGGAAAATACGAGAAGTACTTC. The rearrangement joins TRBV7-9 to TRBJ2-7; possible D gene TRBD1, 6 bases. This CDR3 has 14 amino acids. Germline values: CDR1 SEHNR, CDR2 FQNEAQ (reference sequence).

This clonotype was observed at least ten times. The chain couples TRBV9 to TRBJ2-3; D call uncertain. Trimming left V 0 bases short and J 2 bases short, with 16 bases between. CDR1 and CDR2 from the germline V gene are SGDLS and YYNGEE. The CDR3 has 17 amino acids. The CDR3 here is CASSVGKGVTFTDTQYF. CDR3 nucleotide sequence: TGTGCCAGCAGCGTAGGAAAGGGTGTCACGTTCACAGATACGCAGTATTTT.

This clonotype has ten or more counts. This chain joins TRBV12-3 or TRBV12-4 and TRBJ2-2; 9 bases fit TRBD2. V trimming: 5 bases; J trimming: 4 bases; junction bases outside the gene matches: 8. This CDR3 region has 16 residues. The CDR3 DNA follows: TGTGCCAGCAGTGGGAGCGGGGGGTGGGGCACCGGGGAGCTGTTTTTT. This translates into CASSGSGGWGTGELFF.

As DNA, the CDR3 is TGTGCCAGCAGCCGACCGGAAGAAAAACTGTTTTTT. Protein: CASSRPEEKLFF. J is TRBJ1-4 and V is TRBV14, with D unresolved. Trimming pared 4 bases from V and 8 bases from J, leaving 8 bases between. The CDR3 totals 12 residues. Germline loops: CDR1 SGHDN, CDR2 FVKESK.

The V and J genes are TRBV24-1 and TRBJ2-1, with TRBD1 matching over 7 bases. Trimming at V came to 3 bases and at J to 7 bases, leaving 11 bases not matched to a gene. Germline lookup yields CDR1 KGHDR and CDR2 SFDVKD. The CDR3 runs 16 residues. In nucleotides, the CDR3 is TGTGCCACCAGTGATCCGGGACAGATTCTAGGGAATGAGCAGTTCTTC. Amino acids: CATSDPGQILGNEQFF.

This sequence joins TRBV18 and TRBJ2-5, with TRBD1 identical over 9 bases. V gave up 1 base and J gave up 5 bases; unmatched junction bases: 8. In germline, CDR1 is KGHSH, CDR2 LQKENI. The CDR3 runs to 16 residues. This CDR3 is CASSPLRDRDSETQYF. CDR3 coding DNA: TGTGCCAGCTCACCACTGAGGGACAGGGATTCGGAGACCCAGTACTTC. The full variable domain, its missing parts supplied by reference TRBV18 and TRBJ2-5, is NAGVMQNPRHLVRRRGQEARLRCSPMKGHSHVYWYRQLPEEGLKFMVYLQKENIIDESGMPKERFSAEFPKEGPSILRIQQVVRGDSAAYFCASSPLRDRDSETQYFGPGTRLLVL.